The present entry profiles one T cell receptor (beta chain) with its context. This entry is derived from a study of blood T cell repertoires in COVID-19. The CDR3 loop spans 12 amino acids. V was cut by 1 base and J by 4 bases, with 4 bases left in between. The V gene's germline CDR1 is SGHRS and CDR2 YFSETQ. Source study methods: Reference gene primer amplification gave estimated nucleated cell counts. Libraries were prepared by immunoSEQ multiplex PCR; TCRdb keeps only in-frame clonotypes and omits some of them. Clone size and the V and J calls come from that table; the DNA yielded D and trimming. Of some 380,000 clones detected, around 87% appear once; the ten largest clones hold 1.3%.

Sequencing was done on a sample of PBMCs or T cells enriched from blood (not recorded which). This sequence was found in a man aged 25-40 years who had recovered from COVID-19. This chain uses TRBV5-1 with TRBJ2-3; no firm D call. CDR3 coding DNA: TGCGCCAGCAGCTTGCGAGCAGATACGCAGTATTTT. Translating it yields CASSLRADTQYF.